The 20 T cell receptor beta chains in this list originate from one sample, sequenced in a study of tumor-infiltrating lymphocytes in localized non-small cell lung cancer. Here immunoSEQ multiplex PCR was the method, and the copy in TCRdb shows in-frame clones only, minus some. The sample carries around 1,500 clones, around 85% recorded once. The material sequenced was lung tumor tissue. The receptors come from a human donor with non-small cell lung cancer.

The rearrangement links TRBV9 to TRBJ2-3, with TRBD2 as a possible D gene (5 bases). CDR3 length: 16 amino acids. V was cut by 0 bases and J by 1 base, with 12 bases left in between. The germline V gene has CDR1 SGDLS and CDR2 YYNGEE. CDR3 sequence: CASSVGVGDGTDTQYF. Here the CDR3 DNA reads TGTGCCAGCAGCGTAGGTGTGGGAGATGGCACAGATACGCAGTATTTT.

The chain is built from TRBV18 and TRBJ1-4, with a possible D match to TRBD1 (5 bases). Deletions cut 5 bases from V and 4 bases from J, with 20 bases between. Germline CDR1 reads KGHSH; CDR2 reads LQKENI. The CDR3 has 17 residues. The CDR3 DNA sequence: TGTGCCAGCTCAGGCTCGAGAGTCCAGGGAGATAATGAAAAACTGTTTTTT. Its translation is CASSGSRVQGDNEKLFF.

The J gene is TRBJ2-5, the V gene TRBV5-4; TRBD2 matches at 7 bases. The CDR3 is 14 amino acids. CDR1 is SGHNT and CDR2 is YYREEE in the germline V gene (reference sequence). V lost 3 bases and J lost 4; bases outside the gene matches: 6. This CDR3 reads CASSWGREGETQYF. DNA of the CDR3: TGTGCCAGCAGCTGGGGCAGGGAGGGAGAGACCCAGTACTTC.

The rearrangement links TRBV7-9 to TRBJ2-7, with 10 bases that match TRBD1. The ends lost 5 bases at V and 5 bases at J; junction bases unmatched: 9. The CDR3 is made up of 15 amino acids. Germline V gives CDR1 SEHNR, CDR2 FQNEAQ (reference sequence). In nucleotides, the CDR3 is TGTGCCAGCAGCGTCCTCGGGACAGGGGCCCACGAGCAGTACTTC. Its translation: CASSVLGTGAHEQYF.

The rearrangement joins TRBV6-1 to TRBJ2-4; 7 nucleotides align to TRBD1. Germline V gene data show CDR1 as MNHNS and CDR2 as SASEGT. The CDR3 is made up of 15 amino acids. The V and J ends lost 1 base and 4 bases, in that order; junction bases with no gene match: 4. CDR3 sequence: CASSEGRTGKNIQYF. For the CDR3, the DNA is TGTGCCAGCAGTGAAGGTAGGACAGGAAAAAACATTCAGTACTTC.

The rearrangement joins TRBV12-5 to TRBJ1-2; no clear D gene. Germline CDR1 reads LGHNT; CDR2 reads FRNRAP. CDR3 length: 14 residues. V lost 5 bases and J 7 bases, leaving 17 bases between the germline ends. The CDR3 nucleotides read TGTGCTAGTGGTAGGACCGTGCTAGGAAGTGGCTACACCTTC. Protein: CASGRTVLGSGYTF.

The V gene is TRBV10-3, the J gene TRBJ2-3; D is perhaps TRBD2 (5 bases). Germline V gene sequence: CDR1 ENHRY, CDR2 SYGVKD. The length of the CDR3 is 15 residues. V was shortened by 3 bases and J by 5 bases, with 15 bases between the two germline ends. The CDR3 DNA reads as TGTGCCATCAGTGACGGAGGCGTTGTGGGAGATACGCAGTATTTT. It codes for CAISDGGVVGDTQYF.

The CDR3: CSCRGQETQYF. CDR3 nucleotide sequence: TGCAGTTGTAGGGGCCAAGAGACCCAGTACTTC. The J gene is TRBJ2-5, the V gene TRBV20-1, with D perhaps matching TRBD1 (5 bases). V was shortened by 8 bases and J by 1 base, with 8 bases between the two germline ends. Germline CDR1 reads DFQATT; CDR2 reads SNEGSKA (reference sequence). The CDR3 consists of 11 residues.

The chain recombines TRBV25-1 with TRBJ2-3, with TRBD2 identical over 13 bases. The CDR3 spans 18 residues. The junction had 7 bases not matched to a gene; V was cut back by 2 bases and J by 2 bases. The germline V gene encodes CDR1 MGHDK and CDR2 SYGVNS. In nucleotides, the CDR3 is TGTGCCAGCAGTGAACCCCTACTAGCGGGAGGGTACACAGATACGCAGTATTTT. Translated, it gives CASSEPLLAGGYTDTQYF.

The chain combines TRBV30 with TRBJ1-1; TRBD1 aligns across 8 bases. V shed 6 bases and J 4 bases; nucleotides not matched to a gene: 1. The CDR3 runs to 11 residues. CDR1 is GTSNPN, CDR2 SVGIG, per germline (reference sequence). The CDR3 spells CACRGPTEAFF. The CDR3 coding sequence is TGTGCCTGCAGGGGGCCCACTGAAGCTTTCTTT.

Here the CDR3 DNA reads TGCGCCAGCAGCGCCGGGACGGCCAGCGAAGCTTTCTTT. This translates into CASSAGTASEAFF. The chain links TRBV5-1 to TRBJ1-1, with a possible D match to TRBD1 (5 bases). This CDR3 is built from 13 residues. V was cut by 4 bases and J by 8 bases, with 15 bases left in between. The V gene's germline CDR1 is SGHRS and CDR2 YFSETQ.

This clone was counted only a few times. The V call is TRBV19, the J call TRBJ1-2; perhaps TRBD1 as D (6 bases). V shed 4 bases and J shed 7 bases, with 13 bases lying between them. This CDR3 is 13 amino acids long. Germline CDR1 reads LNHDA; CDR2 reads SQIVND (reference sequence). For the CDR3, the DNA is TGTGCCAGTAGTACTCCTGGGACATCTGGCTACACCTTC. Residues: CASSTPGTSGYTF.

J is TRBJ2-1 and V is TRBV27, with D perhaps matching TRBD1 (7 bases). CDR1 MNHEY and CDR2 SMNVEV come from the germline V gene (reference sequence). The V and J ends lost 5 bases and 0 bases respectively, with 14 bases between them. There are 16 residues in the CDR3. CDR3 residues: CASSRQGLSSYNEQFF. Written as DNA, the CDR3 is TGTGCCAGCAGTCGACAGGGACTGAGCTCCTACAATGAGCAGTTCTTC.

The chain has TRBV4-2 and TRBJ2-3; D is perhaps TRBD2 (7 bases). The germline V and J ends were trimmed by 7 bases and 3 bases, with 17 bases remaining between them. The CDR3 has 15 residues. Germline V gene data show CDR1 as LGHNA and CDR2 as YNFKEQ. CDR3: CASNREAQGTDTQYF. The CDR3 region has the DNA TGTGCCAGCAACCGGGAGGCACAGGGAACAGATACGCAGTATTTT.

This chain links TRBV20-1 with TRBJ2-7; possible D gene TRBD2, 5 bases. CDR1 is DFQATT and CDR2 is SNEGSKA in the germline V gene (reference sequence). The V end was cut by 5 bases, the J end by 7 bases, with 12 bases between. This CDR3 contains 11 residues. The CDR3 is CSAAGSGEQYF. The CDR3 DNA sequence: TGCAGTGCTGCGGGCTCGGGGGAGCAGTACTTC.

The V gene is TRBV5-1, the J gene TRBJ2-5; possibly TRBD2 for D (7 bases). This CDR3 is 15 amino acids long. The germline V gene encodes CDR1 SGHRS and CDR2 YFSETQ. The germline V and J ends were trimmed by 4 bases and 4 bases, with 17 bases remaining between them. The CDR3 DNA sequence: TGCGCCAGCAGCGGATGGGGGGGCCAGGGAGAGACCCAGTACTTC. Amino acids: CASSGWGGQGETQYF. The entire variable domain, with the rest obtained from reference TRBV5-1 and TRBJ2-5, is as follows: KAGVTQTPRYLIKTRGQQVTLSCSPISGHRSVSWYQQTPGQGLQFLFEYFSETQRNKGNFPGRFSGRQFSNSRSEMNVSTLELGDSALYLCASSGWGGQGETQYFGPGTRLLVL.

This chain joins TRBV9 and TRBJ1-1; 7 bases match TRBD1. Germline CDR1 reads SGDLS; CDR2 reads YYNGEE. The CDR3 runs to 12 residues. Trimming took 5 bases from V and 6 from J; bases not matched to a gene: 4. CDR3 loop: CASRGDSPEAFF. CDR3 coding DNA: TGTGCCAGCAGGGGGGACAGCCCTGAAGCTTTCTTT.

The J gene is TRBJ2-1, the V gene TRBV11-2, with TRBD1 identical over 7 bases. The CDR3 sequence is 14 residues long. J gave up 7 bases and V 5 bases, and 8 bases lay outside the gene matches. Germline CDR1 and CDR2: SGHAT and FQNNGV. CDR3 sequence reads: CASSSRDRNNEQFF. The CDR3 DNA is TGTGCCAGCAGCAGTAGGGACAGAAATAATGAGCAGTTCTTC.

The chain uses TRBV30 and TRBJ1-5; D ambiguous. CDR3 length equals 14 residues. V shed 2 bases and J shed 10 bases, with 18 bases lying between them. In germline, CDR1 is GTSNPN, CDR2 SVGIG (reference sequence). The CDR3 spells CAWSLKAGHSPQHF. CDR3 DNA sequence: TGTGCCTGGAGTCTTAAGGCCGGGCATTCTCCCCAGCATTTT.

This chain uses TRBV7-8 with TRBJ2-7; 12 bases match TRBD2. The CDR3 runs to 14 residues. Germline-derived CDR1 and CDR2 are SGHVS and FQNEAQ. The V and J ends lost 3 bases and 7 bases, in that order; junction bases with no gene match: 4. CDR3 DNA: TGTGCCAGCAGCTTCGGACTAGCGGGGTTTGAGCAGTACTTC. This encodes CASSFGLAGFEQYF.